These T cell receptor beta chains were read from a single sample in a study of T cell repertoires in cytomegalovirus infection. TCRdb re-called the reads with MiXCR, one entry per CDR3 protein. The sample records about 310,000 distinct CDR3 sequences, approximately 10% being singletons. Material for sequencing was PBMCs. All receptors derive from a human donor in good health (CMV status not recorded). Some clones in this sample may be carry-over from other donors' samples. Each CDR3 is given with its conserved first and last residue. A D gene is named only where the DNA matches it firmly. Size tells how often a clone was seen (once, few, many) or the class of an expanded clone, and some rows leave it out.

>.|15|TRBJ1-2|TRBV28|many
CASSLGPTTGYGYTF
TGTGCCAGCAGCCTAGGGCCGACTACTGGTTACGGCTACACCTTC
>TRBD1|17|TRBJ2-3|TRBV7-9|many
CASSPKTGTGKADTQYF
TGTGCCAGCAGCCCTAAGACTGGGACAGGGAAGGCAGATACGCAGTATTTT
>.|17|TRBJ2-3|TRBV7-9|many
CASSFSVLDSNTDTQYF
TGTGCCAGCAGCTTTTCTGTATTGGACTCCAATACAGATACGCAGTATTTT
>.|13|TRBJ2-7|TRBV7-2|many
CASSPSPNYEQYF
TGTGCCAGCAGCCCCAGCCCTAACTACGAGCAGTACTTC
>.|12|TRBJ2-7|TRBV13|many
CASSNRGYEQYF
TGTGCCAGCAGCAACCGGGGCTACGAGCAGTACTTC
>.|16|TRBJ2-1|TRBV24-1|few
CATSGNRESSYNEQFF
TGTGCCACCAGTGGCAACAGGGAGAGCTCCTACAATGAGCAGTTCTTC
>TRBD1|15|TRBJ1-4|TRBV5-6|many
CASSSTDRDREKLFF
TGTGCCAGCAGCTCCACCGACAGGGACCGGGAAAAACTGTTTTTT
>.|11|TRBJ1-2|TRBV29-1|many
CSVGGDSGYTF
TGCAGCGTTGGGGGGGACTCGGGCTACACCTTC
>TRBD2|18|TRBJ2-1|TRBV7-3|.
CASSLTFPGLAGENEQFF
TGTGCCAGCAGCTTAACGTTCCCGGGTCTAGCGGGGGAGAATGAGCAGTTCTTC
>.|13|TRBJ1-6|TRBV18|many
CASTELSNSPLHF
TGTGCCAGCACGGAGCTCTCCAATTCACCCCTCCACTTT
>.|14|TRBJ1-2|TRBV28|many
CASRPTETFYGYTF
TGTGCCAGCCGACCGACAGAAACTTTCTATGGCTACACCTTC
>.|14|TRBJ2-5|TRBV5-5|few
CASSGSGPQETQYF
TGTGCCAGCAGCGGATCCGGGCCACAAGAGACCCAGTACTTC
>.|11|TRBJ1-3|TRBV24-1|many
CATIGGNTIYF
TGTGCCACCATCGGAGGAAACACCATATATTTT
>TRBD2|15|TRBJ2-5|TRBV7-9|many
CASRYSGGAQETQYF
TGTGCCAGCAGATATAGCGGGGGGGCCCAAGAGACCCAGTACTTC
>.|14|TRBJ1-4|TRBV5-1|many
CASSSLGTNEKLFF
TGCGCCAGCAGCTCGCTTGGTACTAATGAAAAACTGTTTTTT
>TRBD2|15|TRBJ2-5|TRBV7-6|many
CASSNGWGGQETQYF
TGTGCCAGCTCTAACGGGTGGGGGGGTCAAGAGACCCAGTACTTC
>TRBD1|13|TRBJ1-6|TRBV6-2/TRBV6-3|many
CASGADRASPLHF
TGTGCCAGCGGGGCGGACAGGGCGTCACCCCTCCACTTT
>.|15|TRBJ1-6|TRBV6-5|many
CASSVDIGSNSPLHF
TGTGCCAGCAGTGTTGACATCGGTTCCAATTCACCCCTCCACTTT
>.|10|TRBJ1-1|TRBV29-1|many
CSVGYTEAFF
TGCAGCGTTGGTTACACTGAAGCTTTCTTT
>.|15|TRBJ1-1|TRBV7-2|many
CASSLDRGRNTEAFF
TGTGCCAGCAGCTTAGATCGGGGCCGGAACACTGAAGCTTTCTTT
>TRBD1|12|TRBJ2-2|TRBV2|.
CAMDREDGELFF
TGTGCCATGGACAGGGAGGACGGGGAGCTGTTTTTT
>.|12|TRBJ1-1|TRBV28|many
CASSLVDSKAFF
TGTGCCAGCAGTTTGGTGGACAGCAAAGCTTTCTTT
>TRBD1|16|TRBJ2-7|TRBV18|many
CASSPDLTGFGHEQYF
TGTGCCAGCTCACCCGATTTGACAGGGTTCGGGCACGAGCAGTACTTC
>TRBD1|16|TRBJ2-2|TRBV6-6|many
CASSTGTGANTGELFF
TGTGCCAGCAGTACCGGGACAGGGGCGAACACCGGGGAGCTGTTTTTT
>.|14|TRBJ1-5|TRBV12-3/TRBV12-4|.
CASSPTEVNQPQHF
TGTGCCAGCAGCCCCACAGAGGTCAATCAGCCCCAGCATTTT
>.|16|TRBJ2-3|TRBV12-3/TRBV12-4|many
CASSPRVGTGTDTQYF
TGTGCCAGCTCCCCTAGGGTCGGTACCGGCACAGATACGCAGTATTTT
>TRBD1|16|TRBJ1-2|TRBV28|many
CASSSAGQGEVYGYTF
TGTGCCAGCAGTTCTGCGGGACAGGGGGAGGTCTATGGCTACACCTTC
>.|14|TRBJ1-4|TRBV6-1|many
CASSPGTSREKLFF
TGTGCCAGCAGTCCCGGGACATCCCGGGAGAAACTGTTTTTT
>.|14|TRBJ1-2|TRBV5-5|many
CASSAGPSMDGYTF
TGTGCCAGCAGCGCCGGTCCTTCAATGGATGGCTACACCTTC
>.|17|TRBJ1-5|TRBV20-1|.
CSASTGATLYSNQPQHF
TGCAGTGCGTCAACGGGGGCGACCCTCTATAGCAATCAGCCCCAGCATTTT
>.|17|TRBJ1-2|TRBV7-9|many
CASSSMATASANYGYTF
TGTGCCAGCAGCTCAATGGCTACAGCTTCAGCTAACTATGGCTACACCTTC
>.|15|TRBJ1-5|TRBV12-3/TRBV12-4|many
CASSLVVGGGGPQHF
TGTGCCAGCAGTTTAGTAGTCGGGGGGGGCGGGCCCCAGCATTTT
>.|14|TRBJ1-1|TRBV28|many
CASILQGGSTEAFF
TGTGCCAGCATCTTACAGGGCGGTAGCACTGAAGCTTTCTTT
>TRBD1|12|TRBJ2-3|TRBV28|many
CASSDRADTQYF
TGTGCCAGCAGTGACAGGGCGGATACGCAGTATTTT
>.|15|TRBJ1-1|TRBV20-1|.
CSARRGGVTDTEAFF
TGCAGTGCAAGGAGGGGGGGGGTGACGGACACTGAAGCTTTCTTT
>.|15|TRBJ1-6|TRBV7-2|many
CASRLSPGWNSPLHF
TGTGCCAGCAGACTTAGTCCAGGTTGGAATTCACCCCTCCACTTT
>.|13|TRBJ2-1|TRBV2|many
CASTEGAGAVQFF
TGTGCCAGCACCGAAGGGGCGGGGGCGGTGCAGTTCTTC
>.|16|TRBJ1-5|TRBV12-3/TRBV12-4|many
CASSPDSAGGYQPQHF
TGTGCCAGCAGCCCCGACAGCGCCGGAGGATATCAGCCCCAGCATTTT
>.|14|TRBJ1-2|TRBV7-9|many
CASSTPGGGYGYTF
TGTGCCAGCTCAACCCCGGGTGGCGGCTATGGCTACACCTTC
>TRBD1|15|TRBJ1-2|TRBV23-1|few
CASSPLGTGDYGYTF
TGCGCCAGCAGCCCCCTCGGCACAGGGGACTATGGCTACACCTTC
>.|16|TRBJ2-1|TRBV7-3|many
CASSLTPGRRLNEQFF
TGTGCCAGCAGCTTAACCCCCGGACGTAGGCTCAATGAGCAGTTCTTC
>TRBD1|14|TRBJ2-2|TRBV7-8|many
CASSTGGSTGELFF
TGTGCCAGCAGCACAGGGGGATCCACCGGGGAGCTGTTTTTT
>TRBD2|18|TRBJ2-3|TRBV20-1|few
CSARDLRLAGGPGDTQYF
TGCAGTGCTAGAGATCTAAGGCTAGCGGGGGGGCCGGGAGATACGCAGTATTTT
>.|14|TRBJ2-7|TRBV20-1|few
CSASRGTGNSEQYF
TGCAGTGCTAGTCGTGGGACGGGAAATTCAGAGCAGTACTTC
>TRBD1|17|TRBJ1-2|TRBV6-2/TRBV6-3|.
CASSPGTGASTNYGYTF
TGTGCCAGCAGCCCCGGGACAGGGGCCTCTACTAACTATGGCTACACCTTC
>.|15|TRBJ1-3|TRBV4-1|few
CASSQEEGAGNTIYF
TGCGCCAGCAGCCAAGAAGAAGGAGCTGGAAACACCATATATTTT
>.|14|TRBJ1-2|TRBV5-6|few
CASSPLGGSYGYTF
TGTGCCAGCAGCCCTTTGGGGGGAAGCTATGGCTACACCTTC
>.|14|TRBJ2-3|TRBV18|many
CASSPPGSPDVQYF
TGTGCCAGCTCACCACCGGGATCACCCGATGTGCAGTATTTT